The clone carrying this TCR beta chain was recorded at least ten times. Its antigen is not known. The data stem from a study of T cells in Graves' hyperthyroidism and ophthalmopathy. Amplified regions were TCR beta CDR3 sequences from RNA transcripts. Primed by the HTBI set, a first-round RT-PCR was run on the TCR CDR3. From the multiplex PCR reads, TCRdb called clonotypes with MiXCR, one entry per CDR3 protein. The data contain fewer than 300,000 distinct CDR3 sequences, about 15% of them singletons. Any patient presenting with uncontrolled infection, other autoimmune disease, pregnancy or lactation was left out. Diagnostic assessment was based on clinical symptoms, serum thyroxine and TRAb, thyroid ultrasound and orbital computed tomography. Out of roughly 10 ml of fresh peripheral blood came the PBMCs. Study-wide results and limits: Among clonotypes expanded in thyroid above 0.001, most were also found in blood.

The clonotype comes from a woman in her forties or fifties with Graves' hyperthyroidism that later progressed to Graves' ophthalmopathy. Sequenced: blood.

The CDR3 region is CSADYGYTF. Here the CDR3 DNA reads TGCAGTGCCGATTATGGCTACACCTTC. The V call is TRBV20-1, the J call TRBJ1-2, with D uncertain. V was pared by 6 bases and J by 5 bases, with 4 bases between. The CDR3 length is 9 residues. The germline V gene encodes CDR1 DFQATT and CDR2 SNEGSKA (reference sequence).